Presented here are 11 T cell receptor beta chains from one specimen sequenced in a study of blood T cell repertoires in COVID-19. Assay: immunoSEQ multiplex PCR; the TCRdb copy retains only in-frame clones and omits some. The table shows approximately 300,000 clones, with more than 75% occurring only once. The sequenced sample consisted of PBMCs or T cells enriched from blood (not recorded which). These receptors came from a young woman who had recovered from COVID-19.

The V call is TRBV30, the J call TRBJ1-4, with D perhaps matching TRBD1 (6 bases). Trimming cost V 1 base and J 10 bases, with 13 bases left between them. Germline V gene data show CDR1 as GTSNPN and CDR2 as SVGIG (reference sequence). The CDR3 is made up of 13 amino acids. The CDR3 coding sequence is TGTGCCTGGAGTGGACAGGTCGGCGGAAAACTGTTTTTT. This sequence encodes CAWSGQVGGKLFF.

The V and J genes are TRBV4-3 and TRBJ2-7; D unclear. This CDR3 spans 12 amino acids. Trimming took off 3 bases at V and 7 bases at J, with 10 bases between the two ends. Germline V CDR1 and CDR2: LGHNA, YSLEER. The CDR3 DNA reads TGCGCCAGCAGCCAGTGCTACTCGGAGCAGTACTTC. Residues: CASSQCYSEQYF.

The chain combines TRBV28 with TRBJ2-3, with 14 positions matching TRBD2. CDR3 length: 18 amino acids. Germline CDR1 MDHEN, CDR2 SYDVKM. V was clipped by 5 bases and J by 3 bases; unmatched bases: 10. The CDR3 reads CASSPGLAGGSKTDTQYF. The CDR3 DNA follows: TGTGCCAGCAGTCCCGGACTAGCGGGAGGATCGAAAACAGATACGCAGTATTTT. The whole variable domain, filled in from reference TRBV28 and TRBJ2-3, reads DVKVTQSSRYLVKRTGEKVFLECVQDMDHENMFWYRQDPGLGLRLIYFSYDVKMKEKGDIPEGYSVSREKKERFSLILESASTNQTSMYLCASSPGLAGGSKTDTQYFGPGTRLTVL.

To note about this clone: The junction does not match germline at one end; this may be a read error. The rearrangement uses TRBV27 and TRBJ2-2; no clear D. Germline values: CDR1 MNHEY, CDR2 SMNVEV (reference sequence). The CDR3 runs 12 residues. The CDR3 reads CASSFGSGELFF. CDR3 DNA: TGTGCCAGCAGTTTCGGGTCCGGAGAGCTGTTTTTT.

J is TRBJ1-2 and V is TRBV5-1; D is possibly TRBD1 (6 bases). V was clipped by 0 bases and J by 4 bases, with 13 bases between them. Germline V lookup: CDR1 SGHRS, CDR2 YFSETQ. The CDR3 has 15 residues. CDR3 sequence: CASSLVQGPIYGYTF. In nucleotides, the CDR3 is TGCGCCAGCAGCTTGGTGCAGGGGCCAATCTATGGCTACACCTTC.

CDR3 protein: CASGFPAQGMSEQFF. The CDR3 DNA follows: TGTGCTAGTGGTTTCCCGGCCCAGGGGATGAGTGAGCAGTTCTTC. The rearrangement links TRBV12-5 to TRBJ2-1; D is perhaps TRBD1 (6 bases). Deletions cut 3 bases from V and 9 bases from J, with 18 bases between. Germline CDR1 is LGHNT and CDR2 is FRNRAP. The CDR3 contains 15 residues. Full variable domain (rest looked up from reference TRBV12-5 and TRBJ2-1): DARVTQTPRHKVTEMGQEVTMRCQPILGHNTVFWYRQTMMQGLELLAYFRNRAPLDDSGMPKDRFSAEMPDATLATLKIQPSEPRDSAVYFCASGFPAQGMSEQFFGPGTRLTVL.

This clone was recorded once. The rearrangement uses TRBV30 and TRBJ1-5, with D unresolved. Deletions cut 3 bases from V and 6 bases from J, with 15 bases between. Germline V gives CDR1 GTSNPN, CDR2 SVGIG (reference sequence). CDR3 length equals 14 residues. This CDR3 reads CAWSQRRPFQPQHF. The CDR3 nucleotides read TGTGCCTGGAGCCAAAGGCGGCCGTTTCAGCCCCAGCATTTT.

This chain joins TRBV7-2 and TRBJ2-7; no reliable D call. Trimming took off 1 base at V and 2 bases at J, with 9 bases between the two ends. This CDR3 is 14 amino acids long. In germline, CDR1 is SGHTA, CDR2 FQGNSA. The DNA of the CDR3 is TGTGCCAGCAGCTTAGAGGCCGAGGCCTACGAGCAGTACTTC. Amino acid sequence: CASSLEAEAYEQYF. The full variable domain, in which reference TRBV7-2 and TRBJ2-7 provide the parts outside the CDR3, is GAGVSQSPSNKVTEKGKDVELRCDPISGHTALYWYRQSLGQGLEFLIYFQGNSAPDKSGLPSDRFSAERTGGSVSTLTIQRTQQEDSAVYLCASSLEAEAYEQYFGPGTRLTVT.

CDR3 amino acids: CASSPLRQGRGSNQPQHF. The CDR3 nucleotides read TGTGCCAGCTCACCGCTAAGACAGGGGAGGGGTAGTAATCAGCCCCAGCATTTT. V gene TRBV18 combines with J gene TRBJ1-5; TRBD1 agrees at 8 bases. This CDR3 is 18 amino acids long. Germline CDR1 KGHSH, CDR2 LQKENI. V shed 3 bases, J shed 4 bases, and the junction held 14 bases outside the gene matches.

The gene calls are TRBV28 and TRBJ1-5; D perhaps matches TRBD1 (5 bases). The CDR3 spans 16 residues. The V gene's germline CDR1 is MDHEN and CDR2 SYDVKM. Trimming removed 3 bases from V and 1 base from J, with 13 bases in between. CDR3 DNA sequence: TGTGCCAGCAGTTTTCATTTTGGGGCGAGCAATCAGCCCCAGCATTTT. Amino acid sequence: CASSFHFGASNQPQHF.

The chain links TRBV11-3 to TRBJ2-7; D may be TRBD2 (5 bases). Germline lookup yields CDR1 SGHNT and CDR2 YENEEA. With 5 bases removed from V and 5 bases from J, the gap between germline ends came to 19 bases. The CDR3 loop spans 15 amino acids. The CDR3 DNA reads TGTGCCAGCAGCCCCGAGCTCCCAAACGGGGACGAGCAGTACTTC. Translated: CASSPELPNGDEQYF.